The subject of this entry is one T cell receptor (beta chain). What it binds is not known. Compared with germline, one end of the junction differs, possibly owing to a read error. This CDR3 is 15 amino acids long. Germline CDR1 reads LGHNA; CDR2 reads YSLEER. Starting from 450 to 500 ng of total RNA, TCR beta cDNA was produced with a primer in the constant region. Three nested multiplex PCR rounds of slightly modified ARM-PCR generated TCR beta libraries. The two initial PCR rounds, roughly 11 cycles each, used TRBV1-TRBV30 forward and C-beta reverse primers. TCRdb independently ran MiXCR on the multiplex PCR reads; one entry per CDR3 protein. The sample has more than 20,000 distinct CDR3 sequences, around 81% seen once. Each 20-30 mg portion of unsorted bulk tissue served as the source for co-extraction of RNA and DNA. Five separate regions per tumor were sampled. This specimen belongs to a study of tumor-infiltrating lymphocytes in primary liver carcinoma. Study-wide context: The study included patients who were men and women aged 30 to 69 years. Study-wide results and caveats: Just about 7.5-24% of leading clones were found in every one of five regions. Compared with blood, tumor repertoires held significantly more in their top 250 clones.

Sequencing was done on a sample of liver tumor tissue from sampling region 2. The subset was: tumor region T2, inferior pole. V gene TRBV4-3 combines with J gene TRBJ2-2, with D possibly matching TRBD1 (6 bases). The TCR comes from a woman younger than 45 with primary liver carcinoma and hepatitis B virus infection. The DNA of the CDR3 is TGTGCCAGCAGCCAAGGCGCAGGGGTTACCGGGGAGCTGTTTTTT. This encodes CASSQGAGVTGELFF.